Sequencing of this T cell receptor (beta chain) was carried out in a study of regulatory T cells in long-lasting Graves disease. Time point noted: newly diagnosed GD, antithyroid drugs for less than 3 months. Extracted PBMC RNA gave rise to the TCR library. This clonotype was counted ten times or more. The antigen is not known. TCR beta libraries were built with iRepertoire HTBI primers and Arm-PCR of CDR3 regions. In the source study's methods: Identified segments across samples numbered 55 to 70 TRBV and about 15 TRBJ. Using its own MiXCR run on the multiplex PCR reads, TCRdb lists one record per CDR3 protein. The V and J calls come from TCRdb's annotation, not from the publication. The data show 200,000 to 250,000 distinct CDR3 sequences, around 18% seen once. Study results and caveats: The small sample size may have reduced accuracy.

V was pared by 4 bases and J by 8 bases, with 8 bases between. The CDR3 is 12 residues long. CDR1 is SNHLY, CDR2 FYNNEI, per germline. The rearrangement uses TRBV2 and TRBJ1-4; D may be TRBD1 (5 bases). Sequenced here: peripheral blood mononuclear cells (PBMCs), sampled at new diagnosis, from a patient treated with antithyroid drugs. This sequence was found in a female donor with Graves disease. As DNA, the CDR3 is TGTGCCAGCAGTGGACAGTGGGAAAAACTGTTTTTT. Its translation is CASSGQWEKLFF.